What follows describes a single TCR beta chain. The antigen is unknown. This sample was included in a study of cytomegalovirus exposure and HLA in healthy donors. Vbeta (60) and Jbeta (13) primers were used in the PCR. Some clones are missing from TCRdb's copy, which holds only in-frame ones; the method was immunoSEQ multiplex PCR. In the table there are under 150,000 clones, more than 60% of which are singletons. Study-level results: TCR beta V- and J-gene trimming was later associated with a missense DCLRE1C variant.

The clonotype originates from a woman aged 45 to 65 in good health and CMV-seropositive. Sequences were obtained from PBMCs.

As DNA, the CDR3 is TGCGCCAGCAGCCCGGGGACTTTTCAAGGCTACACCTTC. Its protein product is CASSPGTFQGYTF. The chain uses TRBV5-1 and TRBJ1-2; maybe TRBD1 (5 bases). V dropped 4 bases and J dropped 8 bases, with 15 bases sitting between them. CDR1 is SGHRS and CDR2 is YFSETQ in the germline V gene. The CDR3 extends over 13 amino acids.